This passage covers 22 T cell receptor beta chains from one sample sequenced in a study of Ad26.COV2.S vaccination and SARS-CoV-2 variants. Profiling relied on immunoSEQ multiplex PCR, and the TCRdb table lists in-frame clones only, not all of them. Of roughly 400,000 clones in the sample, around 89% were seen once. The treatment is: 15 to 20 received Ad26.COV2.S at low or high dose, single or two shots; several received placebo; per-sample allocation not given. Day 63 following the first vaccine or placebo injection was when the samples were taken. The material was peripheral blood, obtained in a trial of Ad26.COV2.S vaccine versus placebo. These receptors all come from a person between 18 and 59 years old who received the Ad26.COV2.S COVID-19 vaccine or a placebo.

This clone has just one count. In DNA form, the CDR3 reads TGTGCCAGCAGCCAAGCCGCGTCGTGGTTCTTC. Translating it yields CASSQAASWFF. J is TRBJ2-1 and V is TRBV3-1 (or the pseudogene TRBV3-2); no firm D call. The CDR3 has 11 amino acids. Germline lookup yields CDR1 LGHDT and CDR2 YNNKEL (reference sequence). The ends were cut back, 1 base at V and 15 bases at J, with 10 bases in the middle.

In the case of this clone: Other DNA sequences in the sample encode the same CDR3. The chain carries TRBV28 and TRBJ1-1, with D perhaps matching TRBD1 (6 bases). The length of the CDR3 is 13 residues. In germline, CDR1 is MDHEN, CDR2 SYDVKM. With 6 bases removed from V and 1 base from J, the gap between germline ends came to 9 bases. The CDR3 sequence: CASSPGQNTEAFF. CDR3 in DNA: TGTGCCAGCAGCCCGGGACAGAACACTGAAGCTTTCTTT.

V and J are TRBV2 and TRBJ1-3, with D hard to call. The CDR3 spans 14 residues. With 2 bases removed from V and 2 bases from J, the gap between germline ends came to 7 bases. CDR1 and CDR2 from the germline V gene are SNHLY and FYNNEI. As DNA, the CDR3 is TGTGCCAGCAGTGAAATGAGCACTGGAAACACCATATATTTT. Residues: CASSEMSTGNTIYF.

The chain couples TRBV18 to TRBJ2-3; a weak D match, TRBD2 (5 bases). The CDR3 length is 12 residues. CDR1 is KGHSH and CDR2 is LQKENI in the germline V gene. Trimming shortened V by 5 bases and J by 7 bases, and 10 bases separated the two germline ends. Here the CDR3 DNA reads TGTGCCAGCTCATCGGACTCCTATACGCAGTATTTT. It codes for CASSSDSYTQYF.

Regarding this clone: The junction shows a germline mismatch at one end, possibly a read error. The chain is built from TRBV10-1 and TRBJ2-3; D not resolved. Germline V gene lookup returns CDR1 WNHNN and CDR2 SYGVQD (reference sequence). The CDR3 contains 14 residues. The CDR3 here is CAGSAVLSTDTQYF. For the CDR3, the DNA is TGCGCCGGCAGTGCGGTACTTTCCACAGATACGCAGTATTTT.

The chain links TRBV7-2 to TRBJ2-1, with 13 bases fitting TRBD2. J lost 6 bases, V lost 4 bases, and 6 bases had no gene match. The CDR3 sequence is 16 residues long. Germline V gene sequence: CDR1 SGHTA, CDR2 FQGNSA. CDR3 region: CASSSGLAGVFNEQFF. The DNA for the CDR3 is TGTGCCAGCAGCTCCGGACTAGCGGGAGTTTTCAATGAGCAGTTCTTC. The variable domain in full, completed from reference TRBV7-2 and TRBJ2-1, reads GAGVSQSPSNKVTEKGKDVELRCDPISGHTALYWYRQSLGQGLEFLIYFQGNSAPDKSGLPSDRFSAERTGGSVSTLTIQRTQQEDSAVYLCASSSGLAGVFNEQFFGPGTRLTVL.

This clone showed up just a few times. V gene TRBV9 combines with J gene TRBJ2-7; no reliable D call. The germline CDR1 and CDR2 sequences are SGDLS and YYNGEE. V was clipped by 2 bases and J by 0 bases, with 12 bases between them. This CDR3 has 15 residues. The CDR3 coding sequence is TGTGCCAGCAGCGTCGACGGCACGAGCTCCTACGAGCAGTACTTC. Translated: CASSVDGTSSYEQYF.

The V and J genes are TRBV15 and TRBJ2-7, with a weak D call TRBD1 (6 bases). Germline lookup yields CDR1 LNHNV and CDR2 YYDKDF (reference sequence). V lost 3 bases and J lost 4, with 16 bases in between. This CDR3 is built from 15 residues. The CDR3 reads CATSSTTGFVYEQYF. CDR3 in DNA: TGTGCCACCAGCAGCACTACAGGGTTTGTATACGAGCAGTACTTC.

The chain recombines TRBV12-3 or TRBV12-4 with TRBJ2-5; D possibly corresponds to TRBD1 (5 bases). The germline V and J ends were trimmed by 4 bases and 5 bases, with 5 bases remaining between them. The CDR3 extends over 11 amino acids. CDR3 DNA sequence: TGTGCCAGCAGTTACAGGGAGACCCAGTACTTC. This encodes CASSYRETQYF.

This clone was observed once. The genes are TRBV6-5 and TRBJ1-5, with D hard to call. The CDR3 is made up of 15 amino acids. Trimming left V 6 bases short and J 5 bases short, with 17 bases between. Germline V CDR1 and CDR2: MNHEY, SVGAGI. The CDR3 sequence: CASSPVRNGDQPQHF. In DNA, the CDR3 is TGTGCCAGCAGCCCGGTGAGGAACGGGGATCAGCCCCAGCATTTT.

The chain uses TRBV15 and TRBJ2-7; 8 bases agree with TRBD2. Germline CDR1 is LNHNV and CDR2 is YYDKDF (reference sequence). The CDR3 contains 16 residues. The V gene end was trimmed by 5 bases and the J gene end by 4 bases; junction bases not matched to a gene: 13. The DNA of the CDR3 is TGTGCCACCAGCGGGACTCGAGCGGGAGCGGCTTACGAGCAGTACTTC. Its protein is CATSGTRAGAAYEQYF.

The count of this clone is one. This rearrangement joins TRBV3-1 (or the pseudogene TRBV3-2) to TRBJ2-7; 9 bases are a match to TRBD2. Germline V gene data show CDR1 as LGHDT and CDR2 as YNNKEL (reference sequence). Germline trimming cut 1 base from V and 4 bases from J; bases unmatched to any gene: 17. This CDR3 region has 19 residues. The CDR3 sequence is CASSQGLGSGRRGAYEQYF. CDR3 DNA sequence: TGTGCCAGCAGCCAAGGTCTGGGTAGCGGGAGAAGGGGGGCTTACGAGCAGTACTTC.

This sequence joins TRBV5-4 and TRBJ2-1; 8 nucleotides line up with TRBD2. CDR1 and CDR2 (germline): SGHNT, YYREEE (reference sequence). The CDR3 totals 14 residues. With V trimmed by 2 bases and J by 6 bases, 4 bases remained unmatched. CDR3 nucleotide sequence: TGTGCCAGCAGCTTCGGACTAGCTTTCAATGAGCAGTTCTTC. Its translation: CASSFGLAFNEQFF.

Comments on this clone: The same CDR3 is also encoded by other DNA sequences in this sample. V usage is TRBV7-9 and J usage is TRBJ1-2; 9 positions match TRBD1. In germline, CDR1 is SEHNR, CDR2 FQNEAQ (reference sequence). The CDR3 covers 14 residues. Trimming removed 5 bases from V and 2 bases from J; junction bases left unmatched: 3. The CDR3 spells CASSLTGGNYGYTF. CDR3 sequence (DNA): TGTGCCAGCAGCCTCACAGGGGGCAACTATGGCTACACCTTC.

The rearrangement uses TRBV28 and TRBJ2-1, with D tentatively TRBD1 (6 bases). The CDR3 has 13 residues. V was shortened by 6 bases and J by 9 bases, with 15 bases between the two germline ends. Germline CDR1 and CDR2: MDHEN and SYDVKM. CDR3 sequence: CASRGPLQGEQFF. CDR3 sequence (DNA): TGTGCCAGCAGAGGCCCCCTACAGGGTGAGCAGTTCTTC.

The genes are TRBV5-1 and TRBJ2-3; no clear D. The CDR3 covers 11 residues. Germline lookup yields CDR1 SGHRS and CDR2 YFSETQ. V lost 4 bases and J 7 bases, leaving 7 bases between the germline ends. Here the CDR3 reads CASSGANTQYF. CDR3 in DNA: TGCGCCAGCAGCGGTGCGAATACGCAGTATTTT. Combining the CDR3 with reference TRBV5-1 and TRBJ2-3 gives the whole variable domain KAGVTQTPRYLIKTRGQQVTLSCSPISGHRSVSWYQQTPGQGLQFLFEYFSETQRNKGNFPGRFSGRQFSNSRSEMNVSTLELGDSALYLCASSGANTQYFGPGTRLTVL.

V is TRBV5-1 and J is TRBJ1-1, with 7 bases that match TRBD1. Germline V CDR1 and CDR2: SGHRS, YFSETQ. The CDR3 runs 16 residues. The trim removed 5 bases at V and 6 bases at J, leaving 16 bases unmatched. The CDR3 reads CASRRLGGSLDSEAFF. The CDR3 DNA is TGCGCCAGCAGGCGATTAGGGGGCAGCCTCGACTCTGAAGCTTTCTTT.

This clone has more than one count but fewer than ten. This chain uses TRBV5-3 with TRBJ1-5; 7 bases are a match to TRBD1. TRBV5-3 is sorted into the ORF group, with uncertain function. V was pared by 1 base and J by 0 bases, with 10 bases of the junction left unmatched. The CDR3 has 18 residues. The CDR3 bases are TGTGCCAGAAGCTTGAGGGACAGACATTCTTATAGCAATCAGCCCCAGCATTTT. Its translation: CARSLRDRHSYSNQPQHF.

The chain employs TRBV5-4 and TRBJ1-2; D remains unclear. The V end lost 4 bases, the J end lost 2 bases, and 15 bases lay between the germline ends. The germline gives CDR1 SGHNT, CDR2 YYREEE (reference sequence). The CDR3 sequence is 15 residues long. This chain's CDR3 is CASSLHPAGNYGYTF. CDR3 nucleotide sequence: TGTGCCAGCAGCCTTCACCCGGCAGGCAACTATGGCTACACCTTC.

The chain recombines TRBV28 with TRBJ1-1; D may be TRBD1 (5 bases). V was trimmed by 4 bases and J by 5 bases, leaving 11 bases between them. The CDR3 loop spans 13 amino acids. In germline, CDR1 is MDHEN, CDR2 SYDVKM. The CDR3 DNA sequence: TGTGCCAGCAGTTCCAGGGATTTAACTGAAGCTTTCTTT. Residues: CASSSRDLTEAFF. The variable domain in full, with the rest retrieved from reference TRBV28 and TRBJ1-1, is DVKVTQSSRYLVKRTGEKVFLECVQDMDHENMFWYRQDPGLGLRLIYFSYDVKMKEKGDIPEGYSVSREKKERFSLILESASTNQTSMYLCASSSRDLTEAFFGQGTRLTVV.

The chain combines TRBV27 with TRBJ2-7, with 7 bases lining up with TRBD2. The germline CDR1 and CDR2 sequences are MNHEY and SMNVEV (reference sequence). V was clipped by 6 bases and J by 5 bases; unmatched bases: 16. The CDR3 contains 16 residues. The CDR3 reads CASRGPGRAGRDEQYF. CDR3 in DNA: TGTGCCAGCAGAGGACCCGGGAGAGCGGGGCGGGACGAGCAGTACTTC.

The chain employs TRBV6-6 and TRBJ2-1; D remains unclear. CDR1 is MNHNY, CDR2 SVGAGI, per germline (reference sequence). V lost 6 bases and J 5 bases, leaving 20 bases between the germline ends. This CDR3 is 16 amino acids long. CDR3 nucleotides: TGTGCCAGCAGCCGCGTTCGTGGGGTGACCGACAATGAGCAGTTCTTC. Translated, it gives CASSRVRGVTDNEQFF.